Below, one T cell receptor (beta chain) is given with its context. Original processing notes: Scientists estimated how many nucleated cells there were by amplifying reference gene primers. The table came from immunoSEQ multiplex PCR; TCRdb's copy has only in-frame clones and leaves some out. V and J calls and clone size are given by that table; D and trimming were obtained from the DNA. The repertoire consists of some 120,000 clones, with approximately 90% occurring once and the leading ten covering 1.5% to 1.7%. These data originate in a study of blood T cell repertoires in COVID-19. Study-wide context: The United States, Italy and Spain provided the acute and convalescent COVID-19 samples.

CDR3 length: 17 amino acids. Germline CDR1 is MNHEY and CDR2 is SMNVEV (reference sequence). V was cut by 6 bases and J by 3 bases, with 23 bases left in between. This sequence joins TRBV27 and TRBJ1-2; weak D call: TRBD1 (6 bases). Material for sequencing was peripheral blood. The receptor comes from a human donor in a cohort sampled during active COVID-19. The CDR3 loop is CASSRGGVLDSHYGYTF. The CDR3 nucleotides read TGTGCCAGCAGCCGGGGGGGGGTTCTGGACAGCCACTATGGCTACACCTTC.